These 2 T cell receptor beta chains were sequenced from one sample in a study of T cells in narcolepsy. Only in-frame clones appear in the TCRdb table, and some are missing; sequencing was by immunoSEQ multiplex PCR. The sample consists of around 32,000 clones, roughly 80% of them appearing once. Sequences were obtained from CD45RA- memory CD4+ T cells from PBMCs. Receptors were obtained from a human donor with narcolepsy.

The chain carries TRBV5-1 and TRBJ2-5; 9 positions match TRBD1. V shed 5 bases, J shed 4 bases, and the junction held 6 bases outside the gene matches. The CDR3 runs to 14 residues. CDR1 is SGHRS and CDR2 is YFSETQ in the germline V gene. This CDR3 is CASRAQGAVETQYF. The CDR3 DNA reads as TGCGCCAGCAGAGCACAGGGGGCCGTAGAGACCCAGTACTTC. The complete variable domain, with remaining parts taken from reference TRBV5-1 and TRBJ2-5, reads KAGVTQTPRYLIKTRGQQVTLSCSPISGHRSVSWYQQTPGQGLQFLFEYFSETQRNKGNFPGRFSGRQFSNSRSEMNVSTLELGDSALYLCASRAQGAVETQYFGPGTRLLVL.

The rearrangement joins TRBV7-6 to TRBJ2-3, with 8 bases fitting TRBD1. Germline loops: CDR1 SGHVS, CDR2 FNYEAQ. The CDR3 consists of 17 residues. With 1 base clipped from V and 4 bases from J, the junction kept 10 bases outside the gene matches. CDR3 DNA sequence: TGTGCCAGCAGCTTAGTCTCCGGACAGGGCACCCCAGATACGCAGTATTTT. Its protein product is CASSLVSGQGTPDTQYF. Looking up the rest from reference TRBV7-6 and TRBJ2-3 gives the full variable domain: GAGVSQSPRYKVTKRGQDVALRCDPISGHVSLYWYRQALGQGPEFLTYFNYEAQQDKSGLPNDRFSAERPEGSISTLTIQRTEQRDSAMYRCASSLVSGQGTPDTQYFGPGTRLTVL.